This record looks at one T cell receptor beta chain sequence and its context. Its specificity is unknown. This sample is drawn from a study of graft-versus-host responses after intestinal transplantation. About the study: Uniformly, recipients were administered anti-thymocyte globulin induction with subsequent tacrolimus and steroids for approximately three years.

CDR1 and CDR2 (germline): SGHNT, YENEEA. The V end lost 1 base, the J end lost 0 bases, and 12 bases lay between the germline ends. The CDR3 is 17 residues long. Data came from immunoSEQ multiplex PCR; TCRdb stores just in-frame clones and leaves some out. The table shows some 110,000 clones, with about 90% occurring only once. The TCR sequence derives from a human donor who received an intestinal transplant. V is TRBV11-3 and J is TRBJ2-2, with D maybe TRBD1 (6 bases). This material consisted of unstimulated CD4+ T cells sorted from spleen or lymph node cells, taken before intestinal transplant. CDR3 nucleotide sequence: TGTGCCAGCAGCTTAGTTTTACACAGGGCGAACACCGGGGAGCTGTTTTTT. The encoded protein is CASSLVLHRANTGELFF.